These 31 T cell receptor beta chains came from one sample sequenced in a study of Japanese encephalitis immunity and Zika vaccine responses. TCRdb re-derived calls from the 5' RACE reads in MiXCR, one entry per CDR3 protein. The table shows 320 or so distinct CDR3 sequences, with 3.5% to 4.5% occurring only once. CFSE-labeled PBMCs were cultured around six days with peptide pools, each at 1 ug/mL. Live CD56-CD19-CD16-CD3+CD4+ cells with low CFSE were sorted unfixed as proliferating CD4 T cells. The sample consisted of antigen-activated CD4+ T cells from blood, cultured, taken during a Zika inactivated vaccine study. These TCRs come from an adult woman who received an inactivated Zika virus vaccine.

In its sample, this clonotype is medium-sized (0.01 to 0.1%). V and J are TRBV20-1 and TRBJ1-2; D perhaps matches TRBD1 (6 bases). The CDR3 covers 15 residues. The V gene lost 0 bases and the J gene lost 3 bases, with 14 bases spanning the gap. Germline V gene sequence: CDR1 DFQATT, CDR2 SNEGSKA (reference sequence). In DNA form, the CDR3 reads TGCAGTGCTAGAGAGGGGGCAAGGGGGGACTATGGCTACACCTTC. Encoded protein: CSAREGARGDYGYTF.

This clonotype was seen ten or more times. The chain employs TRBV9 and TRBJ2-7; 11 bases agree with TRBD2. This CDR3 is 17 amino acids long. Germline trimming cut 4 bases from V and 2 bases from J; bases unmatched to any gene: 11. CDR1 is SGDLS and CDR2 is YYNGEE in the germline V gene. The CDR3 DNA reads TGTGCCAGCAGCCCAAGCCCCCTAGCGGGGGGACCCTACGAGCAGTACTTC. Residues: CASSPSPLAGGPYEQYF.

By share of the sample, this clonotype is large. The DNA of the CDR3 is TGTGCCAGCAGTTCCGGGGGGGCGACAGATACGCAGTATTTT. Its translation is CASSSGGATDTQYF. This rearrangement joins TRBV6-2 or TRBV6-3 to TRBJ2-3; 8 nucleotides agree with TRBD2. Trimming took 4 bases from V and 3 from J; bases not matched to a gene: 3. CDR1 is MNHEY, CDR2 SVGEGT, per germline. There are 14 residues in the CDR3.

Relative to its sample, this clonotype is hyperexpanded. The genes are TRBV5-8 and TRBJ2-2; no firm D call. Trimming took off 0 bases at V and 0 bases at J, with 9 bases between the two ends. The CDR3 is made up of 16 amino acids. Germline CDR1 SGHTS, CDR2 YDEGEE. CDR3 sequence reads: CASSLVGTSNTGELFF. The CDR3 nucleotides read TGTGCCAGCAGCTTGGTTGGCACCTCGAACACCGGGGAGCTGTTTTTT.

This clonotype is large in the sample. This rearrangement joins TRBV20-1 to TRBJ2-3; no clear D. This CDR3 has 11 residues. Germline V gene sequence: CDR1 DFQATT, CDR2 SNEGSKA (reference sequence). V was cut by 5 bases and J by 4 bases, with 7 bases left in between. DNA of the CDR3: TGCAGTGCTGGGGTGGCAGATACGCAGTATTTT. Protein: CSAGVADTQYF.

This clonotype ranks as large. The rearrangement uses TRBV29-1 and TRBJ1-2, with a possible D match to TRBD1 (6 bases). Between the trimmed V and J ends, which lost 7 bases and 4 bases, there was a span of 16 bases. Germline V gene data show CDR1 as SQVTM and CDR2 as ANQGSEA. This CDR3 has 13 amino acids. CDR3 sequence (DNA): TGCAGCGGCCTCTGGGGGGCCGGCTATGGCTACACCTTC. Translation gives CSGLWGAGYGYTF. Filled out from reference TRBV29-1 and TRBJ1-2, the complete variable domain reads SAVISQKPSRDICQRGTSLTIQCQVDSQVTMMFWYRQQPGQSLTLIATANQGSEATYESGFVIDKFPISRPNLTFSTLTVSNMSPEDSSIYLCSGLWGAGYGYTFGSGTRLTVV.

By sample share, this clonotype is medium-sized. V gene TRBV6-2 or TRBV6-3 combines with J gene TRBJ2-7; D not certain. In germline, CDR1 is MNHEY, CDR2 SVGEGT. The CDR3 has 14 residues. V was shortened by 2 bases and J by 5 bases, with 13 bases between the two germline ends. CDR3 sequence (DNA): TGTGCCAGCAGTTACCCCCAGGTTTCCCACGAGCAGTACTTC. This codes for CASSYPQVSHEQYF.

By share of the sample, this clonotype is medium-sized (0.01 to 0.1%). The V and J genes are TRBV7-2 and TRBJ1-5; no clear D gene. CDR3 length: 16 amino acids. CDR1 is SGHTA, CDR2 FQGNSA, per germline. The ends were cut back, 2 bases at V and 2 bases at J, with 13 bases in the middle. The CDR3: CASSLSSPWGNQPQHF. The CDR3 nucleotides are TGTGCCAGCAGCTTAAGTTCACCCTGGGGCAATCAGCCCCAGCATTTT.

This clonotype is medium-sized by share. This chain uses TRBV4-3 with TRBJ1-2; no clear D. Per germline, CDR1 LGHNA and CDR2 YSLEER. This CDR3 spans 14 amino acids. V lost 0 bases and J lost 2, with 7 bases in between. As DNA, the CDR3 is TGCGCCAGCAGCCAAGATGATACCAACTATGGCTACACCTTC. Amino acid sequence: CASSQDDTNYGYTF.

A note on this clonotype: This may stem from a read error, because a much larger clone lies one nucleotide away. The V gene is TRBV3-1, the J gene TRBJ2-3, with D possibly TRBD2 on 6 matching bases. CDR1 LGHDT and CDR2 YNNKEL come from the germline V gene (reference sequence). This CDR3 has 16 amino acids. Trimming stripped 0 bases from V and 5 bases from J, with 15 bases between. The DNA for the CDR3 is TGTGCCAGCAGCCAAGATTGGGGCGGGGACGAAGATACGCAGTATTTT. Translation: CASSQDWGGDEDTQYF.

In its sample, this clonotype ranks as large. The rearrangement uses TRBV9 and TRBJ1-1, with 7 nucleotides matching TRBD1. This CDR3 is 14 amino acids long. In germline, CDR1 is SGDLS, CDR2 YYNGEE. Trimming removed 3 bases from V and 1 base from J; junction bases left unmatched: 3. CDR3 DNA: TGTGCCAGCAGCGGGACAGGTGGGAACACTGAAGCTTTCTTT. Translating it yields CASSGTGGNTEAFF.

This clonotype was recorded many times. The chain has TRBV7-2 and TRBJ2-3; 13 nucleotides align to TRBD2. J gave up 5 bases and V 5 bases, and 10 bases lay outside the gene matches. This CDR3 contains 17 residues. The germline V gene has CDR1 SGHTA and CDR2 FQGNSA. The CDR3 DNA reads as TGTGCCAGCAGCATAAAACTAGCGGGGGGGCTAAGAGATACGCAGTATTTT. Encoded protein: CASSIKLAGGLRDTQYF.

Within the sample, this clonotype is medium-sized. This chain uses TRBV7-9 with TRBJ2-3, with 8 bases matching TRBD2. Trimming took 5 bases from V and 2 from J; bases not matched to a gene: 6. CDR3 size: 15 residues. Germline V gene sequence: CDR1 SEHNR, CDR2 FQNEAQ (reference sequence). The DNA for the CDR3 is TGTGCCAGCAGCCCGGGAGGGGGTTTCACAGATACGCAGTATTTT. It is translated as CASSPGGGFTDTQYF.

This clonotype was found a few times. The V gene is TRBV10-2, the J gene TRBJ1-1; maybe TRBD1 (5 bases). CDR1 is WSHSY, CDR2 SAAADI, per germline. CDR3 length: 14 amino acids. V was pared by 8 bases and J by 1 base, with 14 bases between. The chain's CDR3 is CASPRPGQNTEAFF. CDR3 DNA: TGCGCCAGCCCCCGCCCGGGGCAGAACACTGAAGCTTTCTTT.

This clonotype rates as large. V gene TRBV5-1 combines with J gene TRBJ2-1; D gene uncertain. Per germline, CDR1 SGHRS and CDR2 YFSETQ. This CDR3 contains 15 residues. V was cut by 3 bases and J by 6 bases, with 16 bases left in between. CDR3 sequence reads: CASSSIPGPLNEQFF. Here the CDR3 DNA reads TGCGCCAGCAGCTCGATCCCAGGTCCACTCAATGAGCAGTTCTTC.

This clonotype is medium-sized in the sample. The V call is TRBV3-2, the J call TRBJ1-1; the table's D call, TRBD1, was not checked against the DNA. TRBV3-2 is termed a pseudogene. This CDR3 has 13 amino acids. For the CDR3, the DNA is TGTGCCAGCAGCCCTCCGGGCAACACTGAAGCTTTCTTT. Encoded protein: CASSPPGNTEAFF.

V gene TRBV20-1 combines with J gene TRBJ1-4; 9 nucleotides line up with TRBD1. This CDR3 contains 13 residues. With V trimmed by 3 bases and J by 7 bases, 3 bases remained unmatched. CDR1 and CDR2 (germline): DFQATT, SNEGSKA (reference sequence). The CDR3 DNA sequence: TGCAGTGCTAGTGGACAGGGGAGTGAAAAACTGTTTTTT. Translating it yields CSASGQGSEKLFF.

Judged by abundance, this clonotype is medium-sized. The gene calls are TRBV6-1 and TRBJ1-1; D not certain. The CDR3 sequence is 14 residues long. CDR1 is MNHNS and CDR2 is SASEGT in the germline V gene. Trimming took 5 bases from V and 1 from J, leaving 11 bases between them. The CDR3 protein is CASSPREGNTEAFF. Here the CDR3 DNA reads TGTGCCAGCAGTCCCCGAGAGGGGAACACTGAAGCTTTCTTT.

This clonotype is labeled as large (0.1 to 1%). V gene TRBV29-1 combines with J gene TRBJ1-2, with D possibly being TRBD1 (6 bases). In germline, CDR1 is SQVTM, CDR2 ANQGSEA. CDR3 length: 13 amino acids. Trimming removed 1 base from V and 8 bases from J, with 14 bases in between. The CDR3 reads CSVEGGTGSGYTF. The DNA of the CDR3 is TGCAGCGTTGAAGGGGGCACAGGGTCCGGCTACACCTTC.

This clonotype counts as large. The J gene is TRBJ1-4, the V gene TRBV2; D is unresolved. CDR1 and CDR2 from the germline V gene are SNHLY and FYNNEI. The V gene lost 7 bases and the J gene lost 4 bases, with 13 bases spanning the gap. The CDR3 runs 14 residues. Here the CDR3 reads CASNLQPDNEKLFF. CDR3 sequence (DNA): TGTGCCAGCAATTTGCAGCCGGATAATGAAAAACTGTTTTTT.

This clonotype is classed as medium-sized (0.01 to 0.1%). This chain links TRBV7-2 with TRBJ2-1, with D possibly TRBD1 on 6 matching bases. In germline, CDR1 is SGHTA, CDR2 FQGNSA. With 1 base removed from V and 14 bases from J, the gap between germline ends came to 12 bases. The CDR3 extends over 12 amino acids. The CDR3 spells CASSLDRVRKFF. The CDR3 DNA follows: TGTGCCAGCAGCTTAGACAGGGTGAGGAAGTTCTTC.

Within the sample, this clonotype is large. The chain joins TRBV2 to TRBJ2-3; 13 bases align to TRBD2. The J segment lost 5 bases and the V segment lost 6 bases, leaving 5 bases of the junction unmatched. This CDR3 region has 15 residues. Germline values: CDR1 SNHLY, CDR2 FYNNEI. CDR3 sequence: CASSLTSGGIDTQYF. The CDR3, as DNA: TGTGCCAGCAGCCTGACTAGCGGGGGGATAGATACGCAGTATTTT. The whole variable domain, remainder taken from reference TRBV2 and TRBJ2-3, is EPEVTQTPSHQVTQMGQEVILRCVPISNHLYFYWYRQILGQKVEFLVSFYNNEISEKSEIFDDQFSVERPDGSNFTLKIRSTKLEDSAMYFCASSLTSGGIDTQYFGPGTRLTVL.

This clonotype is large in the sample. The V and J genes are TRBV11-3 and TRBJ2-1; D not certain. CDR1 SGHNT and CDR2 YENEEA come from the germline V gene. Trimming took 0 bases from V and 9 from J, leaving 15 bases between them. The CDR3 totals 15 residues. The CDR3 sequence is CASSLEGRVAGEQFF. The DNA for the CDR3 is TGTGCCAGCAGCTTAGAAGGTCGGGTAGCTGGTGAGCAGTTCTTC.

By share, this clonotype ranks as hyperexpanded (1% or more). J is TRBJ2-3 and V is TRBV4-3; D might be TRBD1 or TRBD2, each matching 6 bases. Per the germline V gene, CDR1 is LGHNA and CDR2 is YSLEER. V lost 1 base to trimming and J lost 2 bases, with 10 bases between them. CDR3 length: 15 residues. CDR3 coding DNA: TGCGCCAGCAGCCAAGTAACGGGGGCCACAGATACGCAGTATTTT. Its protein product is CASSQVTGATDTQYF.

Within the sample, this clonotype is medium-sized. V and J are TRBV4-3 and TRBJ1-3; the D gene is possibly TRBD1 (5 bases). This CDR3 has 14 residues. Germline values: CDR1 LGHNA, CDR2 YSLEER. V dropped 5 bases and J dropped 2 bases, with 10 bases sitting between them. Here the CDR3 DNA reads TGCGCCAGCAGCGAGGCGGGGGCTGGAAACACCATATATTTT. As protein: CASSEAGAGNTIYF.

This clonotype rates as large. The chain joins TRBV10-3 to TRBJ1-5; 7 nucleotides line up with TRBD1. The V and J ends lost 11 bases and 4 bases, in that order; junction bases with no gene match: 8. Germline CDR1 reads ENHRY; CDR2 reads SYGVKD. The CDR3 loop spans 13 amino acids. The CDR3 spells CASSGQENQPQHF. CDR3 DNA sequence: TGTGCCTCAAGCGGACAGGAGAATCAGCCCCAGCATTTT.

Judged by abundance, this clonotype is medium-sized. The genes are TRBV4-3 and TRBJ2-1, with unresolved D. The germline V and J ends were trimmed by 2 bases and 5 bases, with 7 bases remaining between them. From germline, CDR1 is LGHNA and CDR2 YSLEER. This CDR3 is 13 amino acids long. CDR3 in amino acids: CASSQYPDNEQFF. The CDR3 bases are TGCGCCAGCAGCCAATATCCGGACAATGAGCAGTTCTTC.

By share, this clonotype counts as large. In nucleotides, the CDR3 is TGCGCCAGCAGCCAAGTTGAGTCAGAATACCAGTACTTC. Residues: CASSQVESEYQYF. This chain joins TRBV4-3 and TRBJ2-7; D gene unclear. The CDR3 sequence is 13 residues long. The V gene lost 1 base and the J gene lost 10 bases, with 14 bases spanning the gap. Germline V gene data show CDR1 as LGHNA and CDR2 as YSLEER.

The J gene is TRBJ2-5, the V gene TRBV7-2, with D uncertain. The V end lost 1 base, the J end lost 5 bases, and 11 bases lay between the germline ends. This CDR3 is 14 amino acids long. Germline V gene lookup returns CDR1 SGHTA and CDR2 FQGNSA. The CDR3 protein is CASSLDPSQETQYF. Written as DNA, the CDR3 is TGTGCCAGCAGCTTAGATCCATCACAGGAGACCCAGTACTTC. The variable domain in full, completed from reference TRBV7-2 and TRBJ2-5, reads GAGVSQSPSNKVTEKGKDVELRCDPISGHTALYWYRQSLGQGLEFLIYFQGNSAPDKSGLPSDRFSAERTGGSVSTLTIQRTQQEDSAVYLCASSLDPSQETQYFGPGTRLLVL.

This clonotype showed up many times. The chain carries TRBV11-2 and TRBJ2-3, with D perhaps assigned TRBD1 or TRBD2 (6 bases each). The germline V and J ends were trimmed by 5 bases and 1 base, with 10 bases remaining between them. The CDR3 spans 14 residues. Germline values: CDR1 SGHAT, CDR2 FQNNGV. CDR3 sequence (DNA): TGTGCCAGCAGCGGGGGGCATGGCACAGATACGCAGTATTTT. This sequence encodes CASSGGHGTDTQYF.

In this sample, this clonotype turned up many times. The CDR3 protein is CASSYTVDGYTF. The CDR3 coding sequence is TGTGCCAGCAGTTACACGGTGGACGGCTACACCTTC. The chain is built from TRBV6-2 or TRBV6-3 and TRBJ1-2; D not certain. Per the germline V gene, CDR1 is MNHEY and CDR2 is SVGEGT. The CDR3 sequence is 12 residues long. V was shortened by 2 bases and J by 8 bases, with 9 bases between the two germline ends.